These 3 T cell receptor beta chains were sequenced from one sample in a study of blood T cell repertoires in COVID-19. Profiled with immunoSEQ multiplex PCR; TCRdb holds only in-frame clones, not every one. This table holds approximately 44,000 clones, around 77% found once. Sequenced sample: peripheral blood. All receptors derive from a woman aged 80 or over with acute or convalescent COVID-19.

The chain recombines TRBV7-2 with TRBJ2-1; 12 bases line up with TRBD2. V shed 5 bases and J 5 bases; nucleotides not matched to a gene: 7. The germline V gene has CDR1 SGHTA and CDR2 FQGNSA. The CDR3 length is 16 residues. In DNA form, the CDR3 reads TGTGCCAGCAGCCATCGGACTAGCGGGGTTAACAATGAGCAGTTCTTC. This encodes CASSHRTSGVNNEQFF.

This clone appeared once. The V and J genes are TRBV4-3 and TRBJ2-3; 9 nucleotides line up with TRBD1. Per germline, CDR1 LGHNA and CDR2 YSLEER. Trimming took 1 base from V and 7 from J; bases not matched to a gene: 6. The CDR3 loop spans 15 amino acids. This CDR3 reads CASSQVGTGTYTQYF. The CDR3 DNA reads TGCGCCAGCAGCCAAGTGGGGACAGGGACCTATACGCAGTATTTT.

This clone showed up just once. This sequence joins TRBV19 and TRBJ1-2; no clear D. V lost 5 bases and J lost 1, with 5 bases in between. Looked up from germline, CDR1 is LNHDA and CDR2 is SQIVND (reference sequence). The CDR3 runs to 12 residues. As DNA, the CDR3 is TGTGCCAGTAGTCCAATTAACTATGGCTACACCTTC. As protein: CASSPINYGYTF.